A selection of T cell receptor beta chains follows, all from one sample in a study of T-cell memory formation after mild COVID-19. Using its own MiXCR run on the 5' RACE reads, TCRdb lists one record per CDR3 protein. The sample consists of approximately 560,000 distinct CDR3 sequences, approximately 15% of them appearing once. The specimen was PBMCs or a T cell subset sorted from them (not recorded which). All receptors derive from an adult woman who had mild COVID-19 (a few samples of this study predate the infection). Cell type and time point are not known. The CDR3 runs from the conserved cysteine through the conserved F or W. A D gene is named only where the DNA matches it firmly. Clone size is shown for a subset of rows, as once, few, many or a class of expanded clone.

J gene,clone size,D gene,V gene,CDR3 protein,CDR3 DNA
TRBJ2-1,few,TRBD2,TRBV14,CASSRSGSIAYNEQFF,TGTGCCAGCAGTAGAAGCGGGAGTATCGCCTACAATGAGCAGTTCTTC
TRBJ2-7,few,.,TRBV29-1,CSAVEAEQYF,TGCAGCGCCGTGGAGGCCGAGCAGTACTTC
TRBJ2-3,few,.,TRBV27,CASSPDSGRFYTSTDTQYF,TGTGCCAGCAGTCCTGATTCGGGCCGGTTTTACACTAGCACAGATACGCAGTATTTT
TRBJ1-1,.,TRBD1,TRBV11-1,CASRTGRRMNTEAFF,TGTGCCAGCAGGACAGGGAGGAGGATGAACACTGAAGCTTTCTTT
TRBJ2-3,few,.,TRBV7-2,CASSLREGATSRADTQYF,TGTGCCAGCAGCTTAAGAGAGGGCGCAACGTCCAGGGCGGATACGCAGTATTTT
TRBJ1-1,.,.,TRBV11-2,CASSLNSPYEAFF,TGTGCCAGCAGCTTAAATAGCCCCTACGAAGCTTTCTTT
TRBJ2-3,many,.,TRBV12-3/TRBV12-4,CASSPWGSTDTQYF,TGTGCCAGCAGTCCCTGGGGTAGCACAGATACGCAGTATTTT
TRBJ2-3,few,TRBD2,TRBV5-5,CASSLNLAGITDTQYF,TGTGCCAGCAGTCTCAACCTAGCGGGGATCACAGATACGCAGTATTTT
TRBJ2-1,.,TRBD2,TRBV19,CASSLAGFDMGEQFF,TGTGCCAGTAGTCTAGCGGGGTTCGACATGGGTGAGCAGTTCTTC
TRBJ2-1,few,TRBD2,TRBV20-1,CSARNPSGGYNEQFF,TGCAGTGCTAGAAATCCTAGCGGGGGGTACAATGAGCAGTTCTTC
TRBJ2-5,.,TRBD2,TRBV2,CASSVGGSGGFQETQYF,TGTGCCAGCAGTGTAGGGGGCAGCGGGGGGTTCCAAGAGACCCAGTACTTC
TRBJ1-5,.,TRBD1,TRBV14,CASSPRTGYSNQPQHF,TGTGCCAGCAGCCCACGGACAGGGTATAGCAATCAGCCCCAGCATTTT
TRBJ2-6,few,.,TRBV6-5,CASSYSNRVTSGANVLTF,TGTGCCAGCAGTTACTCGAACAGGGTGACCTCTGGGGCCAACGTCCTGACTTTC
TRBJ1-1,few,.,TRBV7-2,CASSLAWRMAEAFF,TGTGCCAGCAGCTTAGCTTGGAGGATGGCTGAAGCTTTCTTT
TRBJ1-3,few,TRBD1,TRBV5-1,CASSQLQGLSGNTIYF,TGCGCCAGCAGCCAGCTACAGGGGCTCTCTGGAAACACCATATATTTT
TRBJ1-1,.,.,TRBV12-3/TRBV12-4,CASSLRVLQITKKDTEAFF,TGTGCCAGCAGTTTAAGAGTCCTTCAAATTACAAAAAAGGACACTGAAGCTTTCTTT
TRBJ1-3,few,TRBD1,TRBV5-4,CASSLMTGAGNTIYF,TGTGCCAGCAGCCTAATGACAGGGGCTGGAAACACCATATATTTT
TRBJ2-3,.,TRBD2,TRBV18,CASSPSHGGGPDTQYF,TGTGCCAGCTCACCTTCACACGGGGGAGGGCCGGATACGCAGTATTTT
TRBJ2-7,.,TRBD1,TRBV5-1,CASSRKTGAYEQYF,TGCGCCAGCAGCAGAAAGACAGGGGCCTACGAGCAGTACTTC
TRBJ2-2,few,TRBD2,TRBV20-1,CSARGGSATGELFF,TGCAGTGCTAGGGGCGGGAGTGCCACCGGGGAGCTGTTTTTT
TRBJ2-1,few,.,TRBV9,CASSALGTLTERQFF,TGTGCCAGCAGCGCCCTGGGGACCCTGACAGAGAGGCAGTTCTTC
TRBJ1-5,.,.,TRBV18,CASSPGRRPGQPQHF,TGTGCCAGCTCACCGGGTCGGCGGCCGGGTCAGCCCCAGCATTTT
TRBJ2-3,few,.,TRBV12-3/TRBV12-4,CASSFADSYTDTQYF,TGTGCCAGCAGTTTCGCCGACAGTTACACAGATACGCAGTATTTT
TRBJ1-1,many,.,TRBV9,CASSVGDTEAFF,TGTGCCAGCAGCGTAGGGGACACTGAAGCTTTCTTT
TRBJ2-1,.,TRBD2,TRBV5-6,CASSFLTSDSNEQFF,TGTGCCAGCAGCTTTCTGACTAGCGATTCCAATGAGCAGTTCTTC
TRBJ2-5,.,.,TRBV25-1,CASSEPTVIQETQYF,TGTGCCAGCAGTGAACCCACAGTAATCCAAGAGACCCAGTACTTC
TRBJ2-3,few,TRBD2,TRBV19,CASSISRERGPLDTQYF,TGTGCCAGTAGTATCTCCCGTGAGCGGGGGCCCCTAGATACCCAGTATTTT
TRBJ2-1,.,.,TRBV2,CASHRQTGYNEQFF,TGTGCCAGCCATCGACAAACGGGCTACAATGAGCAGTTCTTC
TRBJ2-7,few,.,TRBV23-1,CASTPPAASSYEQYF,TGCGCCAGCACCCCACCTGCGGCCTCTTCCTACGAGCAGTACTTC
TRBJ2-5,few,TRBD2,TRBV20-1,CSAMPPGLAGGRGETQYF,TGCAGTGCTATGCCTCCGGGACTAGCGGGGGGCCGAGGAGAGACCCAGTACTTC
TRBJ2-7,few,TRBD2,TRBV27,CASIGAGGNNEQYF,TGTGCCAGCATAGGGGCGGGAGGGAACAACGAGCAGTACTTC
TRBJ2-5,few,TRBD2,TRBV7-7,CASSSGGTSGARWTQYF,TGTGCTAGCAGCTCAGGGGGGACTAGCGGAGCTCGGTGGACCCAGTACTTC
TRBJ2-2,many,TRBD1,TRBV5-1,CASSLDRGRTGELFF,TGCGCCAGCAGCTTGGACAGGGGGCGCACCGGGGAGCTGTTTTTT
TRBJ2-5,.,.,TRBV7-9,CASSLRQWVTQYF,TGTGCCAGCAGCTTACGGCAATGGGTCACCCAGTACTTC
TRBJ1-3,few,.,TRBV30,CAWTGAGNTIYF,TGTGCCTGGACCGGGGCTGGAAACACCATATATTTT
TRBJ2-1,few,.,TRBV7-9,CASTPGEFF,TGTGCCAGCACCCCCGGGGAGTTCTTC
TRBJ2-3,.,.,TRBV12-3/TRBV12-4,CASSFTWRADTQYF,TGTGCCAGCAGTTTTACCTGGAGAGCAGATACGCAGTATTTT
TRBJ1-1,.,.,TRBV11-1,CASSLDWGPDTEAFF,TGTGCCAGCAGCTTAGACTGGGGGCCGGACACTGAAGCTTTCTTT
TRBJ2-3,few,.,TRBV5-1,CASSLALAGRSTDTQYF,TGCGCCAGCAGCTTGGCCTTGGCGGGCCGAAGCACAGATACGCAGTATTTT
TRBJ2-1,.,TRBD2,TRBV4-3,CASSQGLAGAINEQFF,TGCGCCAGCAGCCAAGGGCTAGCGGGGGCGATTAATGAGCAGTTCTTC
TRBJ2-1,once,TRBD1,TRBV12-3/TRBV12-4,CASRFADRGVNEQFF,TGTGCCAGCAGATTCGCGGACAGGGGAGTCAATGAGCAGTTCTTC
TRBJ1-1,.,.,TRBV18,CASSPFREANTEAFF,TGTGCCAGCTCACCCTTCCGGGAGGCGAACACTGAAGCTTTCTTT
TRBJ1-2,few,TRBD1,TRBV20-1,CSVPSWDRGGYTF,TGCAGTGTCCCGAGCTGGGACAGGGGTGGCTACACCTTC